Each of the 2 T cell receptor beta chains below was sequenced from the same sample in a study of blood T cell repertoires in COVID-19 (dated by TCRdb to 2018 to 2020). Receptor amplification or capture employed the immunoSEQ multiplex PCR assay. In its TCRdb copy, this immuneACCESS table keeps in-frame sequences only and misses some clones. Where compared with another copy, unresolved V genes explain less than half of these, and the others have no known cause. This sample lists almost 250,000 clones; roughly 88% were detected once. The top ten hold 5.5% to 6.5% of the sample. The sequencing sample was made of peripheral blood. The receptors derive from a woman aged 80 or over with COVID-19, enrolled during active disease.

CDR3 sequence (DNA): TGCGCCAGCTCTAGCGGGGGGTTCAGTGAGACCCAGTACTTC. Protein product: CASSSGGFSETQYF. The rearrangement links TRBV5-1 to TRBJ2-5; 11 nucleotides line up with TRBD2. CDR3 length: 14 residues. J was trimmed by 5 bases and V by 7 bases; bases with no gene match: 7. Germline CDR1 and CDR2: SGHRS and YFSETQ.

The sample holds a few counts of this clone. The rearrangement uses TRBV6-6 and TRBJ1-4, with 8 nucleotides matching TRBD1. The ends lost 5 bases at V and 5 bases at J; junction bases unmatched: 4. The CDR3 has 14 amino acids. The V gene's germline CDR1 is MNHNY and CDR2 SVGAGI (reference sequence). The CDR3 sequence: CASSDRGGNEKLFF. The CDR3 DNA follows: TGTGCCAGCAGTGACAGGGGCGGGAATGAAAAACTGTTTTTT.